This TCR beta chain is drawn from a study of blood T cell repertoires in COVID-19 (TCRdb year 2020). Study-wide context: Collaborator samples came from the United States, Italy and Spain and covered acute and convalescent phases of COVID-19. The material from the prospective study consisted of cDNA or gDNA derived from T cells, B-cell-depleted T cells, or PBMCs. Subjects who had been exposed to COVID-19, were actively infected with it, or had recovered from it provided the deeply sampled blood TCRbeta repertoires that made up the dataset. A freely available public database, intended as a resource for researchers studying the immune response to SARS-CoV-2, is where the repertoires were released. The samples were drawn from two sources: the first 160 participants of the ongoing ImmuneRACE study, and fewer than 1,500 subjects contributed by 6 global collaborators. A de-identified subject ID, COVID-19 status, age in years and sex were almost always included in the sample metadata. Where available, HLA class I and class II types were obtained from metadata supplied by the sample provider rather than from assay-based typing.

V gives up 1 base and J gives up 5 bases, and the segment between their germline ends measures 15 bases. Per the germline V gene, KGHSH is the CDR1 and LQKENI is the CDR2. The CDR3 numbers 15 residues from cysteine through phenylalanine. The only DNA kept is the CDR3, 45 bases in frame from the first base. Note on this clone: The specificity of this receptor is unknown. Base-call qualities are not available, and no considerably larger clone is one nucleotide away.

The collaborating institutions used their own protocols to collect whole blood in K2EDTA tubes. For TCRbeta analysis, collaborators shipped samples in one of three forms: frozen whole blood, isolated PBMCs, or DNA extracted from either of those sample types. TCRbeta CDR3 regions were amplified from genomic DNA by means of the immunoSEQ Assay, a bias-controlled multiplex PCR. The study's own analysis went as follows. The number of nucleated cells in each sample was estimated from the amplification of reference gene primers within the assay. Sequence reads were collapsed and filtered to measure the absolute abundance of every unique TCRbeta CDR3 rearrangement. For each sample, productive Simpson clonality was calculated by taking the square root of Simpson's diversity index across productive rearrangements. The clones in this table, taken by TCRdb from immuneACCESS, are in-frame only. Not every clone is retained; where verified, under half of the shortfall comes from an unresolved V gene, and the cause of the rest is unknown. V and J calls and clone size are copied from that table; D and trimming were computed from the DNA. Here the sample has 100,000 or so clones; roughly 80% occur a single time. The ten largest clones add up to 15% to 20% of the sample.

Overall study results and their limits: The amount of clinical and demographic metadata varied by source and participant and was provided uncurated.

The receptor chain draws on TRBV18 and TRBJ2-7; matching of 6 bases hints at TRBD1 as the D gene. The TCR sequence derives from a man of 80 years or more with acute or convalescent COVID-19. Sequencing was carried out using peripheral blood. This receptor carries the CDR3 CASSPLDRLKNEQYF. The DNA sequence is as follows: TGTGCCAGCTCACCACTCGACAGGCTCAAGAACGAGCAGTACTTC.